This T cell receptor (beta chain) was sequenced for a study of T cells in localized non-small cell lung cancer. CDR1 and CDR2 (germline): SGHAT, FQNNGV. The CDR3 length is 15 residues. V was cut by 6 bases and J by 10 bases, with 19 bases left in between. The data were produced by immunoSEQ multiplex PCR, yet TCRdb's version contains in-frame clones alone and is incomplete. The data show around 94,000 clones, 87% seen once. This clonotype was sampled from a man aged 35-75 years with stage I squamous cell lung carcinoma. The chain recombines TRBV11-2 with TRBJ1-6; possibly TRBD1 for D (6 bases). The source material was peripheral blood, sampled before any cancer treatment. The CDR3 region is CASSYRVQGNSPLHF. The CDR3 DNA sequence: TGTGCCAGCAGTTACAGGGTCCAGGGAAACTCACCCCTCCACTTT.